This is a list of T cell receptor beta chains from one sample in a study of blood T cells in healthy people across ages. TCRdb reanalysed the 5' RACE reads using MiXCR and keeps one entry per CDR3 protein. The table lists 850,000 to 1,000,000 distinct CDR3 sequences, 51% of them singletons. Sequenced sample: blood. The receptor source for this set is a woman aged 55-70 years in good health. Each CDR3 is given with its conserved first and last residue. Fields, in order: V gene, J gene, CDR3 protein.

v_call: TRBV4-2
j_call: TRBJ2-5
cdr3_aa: CASSQVGRWETQYF

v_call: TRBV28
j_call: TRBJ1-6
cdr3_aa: CASSFGRIYNSPLHF

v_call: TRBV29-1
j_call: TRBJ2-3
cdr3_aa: CSAGLAGTTDTQYF

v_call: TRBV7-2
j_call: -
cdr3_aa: CASSRTFEQYF

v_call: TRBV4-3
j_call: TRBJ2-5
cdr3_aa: CASSRVVGSPQETQYF

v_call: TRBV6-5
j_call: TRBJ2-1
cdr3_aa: CASSYLDEQFF

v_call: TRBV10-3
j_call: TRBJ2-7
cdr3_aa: CAISQTGGYYEQYF

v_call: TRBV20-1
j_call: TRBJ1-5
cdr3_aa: CSATPQGWGQPQHF

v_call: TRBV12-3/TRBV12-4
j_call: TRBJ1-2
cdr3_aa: CASSLKKGPNYGYTF

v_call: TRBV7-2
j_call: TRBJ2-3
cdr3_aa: CASRVAGGPTDTQYF

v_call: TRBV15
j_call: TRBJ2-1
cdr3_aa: CATSRQGGSGTYNEQFF

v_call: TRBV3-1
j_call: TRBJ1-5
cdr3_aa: CASSKMAGGNQPQHF

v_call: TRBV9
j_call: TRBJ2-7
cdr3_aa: CASSVGTSGIPEQYF

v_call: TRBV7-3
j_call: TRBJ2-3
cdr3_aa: CASSFPAGGTDTQYF

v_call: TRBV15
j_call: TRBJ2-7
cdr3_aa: CATSRDEGQGYEQYF

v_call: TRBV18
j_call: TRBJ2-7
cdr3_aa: CASSPFGDSSYEQYF

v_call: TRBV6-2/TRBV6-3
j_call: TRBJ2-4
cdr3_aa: CASTQTPLNIQYF

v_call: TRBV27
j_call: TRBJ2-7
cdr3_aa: CASRAFGGSGRYF

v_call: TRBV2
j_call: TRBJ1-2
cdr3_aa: CASSPDSQNYGYTF

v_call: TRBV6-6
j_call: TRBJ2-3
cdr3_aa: CASSSPRTSPTDTQYF

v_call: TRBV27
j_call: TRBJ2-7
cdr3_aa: CASSWNSGRGYEQYF

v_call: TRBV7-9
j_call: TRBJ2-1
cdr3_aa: CASSPGQGRYNEQFF

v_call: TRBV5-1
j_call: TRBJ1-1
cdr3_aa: CASSLASRTGNTEAFF

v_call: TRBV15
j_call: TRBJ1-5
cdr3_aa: CATNDGRGQPQHF

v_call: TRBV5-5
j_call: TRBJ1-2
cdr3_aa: CASSLAIGAGYTF

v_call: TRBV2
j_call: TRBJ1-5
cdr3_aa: CASKWGTGRGQPQHF

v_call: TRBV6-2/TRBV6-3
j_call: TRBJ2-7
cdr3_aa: CASSYPKGYAYEQYF

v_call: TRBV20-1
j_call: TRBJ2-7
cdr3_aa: CSARQVGSYEQYF

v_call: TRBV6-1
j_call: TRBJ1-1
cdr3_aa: CASSSRVTLSEAFF

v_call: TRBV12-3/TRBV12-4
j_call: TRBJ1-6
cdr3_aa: CASSLALNYNSPLHF

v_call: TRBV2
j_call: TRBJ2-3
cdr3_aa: CASSVRRETDTQYF

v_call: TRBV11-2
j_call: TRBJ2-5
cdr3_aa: CASSLGGDLETQYF

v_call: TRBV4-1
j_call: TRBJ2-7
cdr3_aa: CASSQGRTGDYEQYF

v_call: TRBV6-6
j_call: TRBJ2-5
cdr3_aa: CASRPNPVVKETQYF

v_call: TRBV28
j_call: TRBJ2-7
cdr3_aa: CASSLTRDRAYEQYF

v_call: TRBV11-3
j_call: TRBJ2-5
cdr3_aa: CASSLRQVRRETQYF

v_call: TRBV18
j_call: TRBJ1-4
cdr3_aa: CASSPRLGWTNEKLFF

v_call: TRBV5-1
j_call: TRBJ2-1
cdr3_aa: CASSRDTTLHNEQFF

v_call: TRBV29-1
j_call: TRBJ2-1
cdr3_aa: CSAGAGAYNEQFF

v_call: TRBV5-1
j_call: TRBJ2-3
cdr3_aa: CASSLGARADTQYF

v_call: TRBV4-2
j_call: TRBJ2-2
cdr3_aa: CASSQVDYTGELFF

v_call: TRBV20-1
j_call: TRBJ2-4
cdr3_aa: CSAAGSGLAKNIQYF

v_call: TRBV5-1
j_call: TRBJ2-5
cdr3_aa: CASSLQSGGDETQYF

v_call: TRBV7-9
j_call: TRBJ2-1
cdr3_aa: CASSLSEWQFF

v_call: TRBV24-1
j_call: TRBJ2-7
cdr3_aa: CATSVRGYEGQYF

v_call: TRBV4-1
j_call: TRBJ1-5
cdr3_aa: CASSQPGKNQPQHF

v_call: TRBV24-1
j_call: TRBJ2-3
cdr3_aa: CATSDPQEVTDTQYF

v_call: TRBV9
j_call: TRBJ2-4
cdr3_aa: CASSVAGSPPLNIQYF

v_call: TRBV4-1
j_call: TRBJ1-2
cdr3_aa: CASSQEVGRITMGYTF

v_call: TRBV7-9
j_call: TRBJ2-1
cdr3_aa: CASSLMTGAYNEQFF

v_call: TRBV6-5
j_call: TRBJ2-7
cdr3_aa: CASSSPFLDEQYF

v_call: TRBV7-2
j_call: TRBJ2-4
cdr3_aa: CASRRQGSDKNIQYF

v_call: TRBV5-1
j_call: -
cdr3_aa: CASSLPTEKGDEQYF

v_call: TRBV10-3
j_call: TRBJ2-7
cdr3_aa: CAISSTGTNYEQYF

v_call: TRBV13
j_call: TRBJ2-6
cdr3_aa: CASGPASGANVLTF

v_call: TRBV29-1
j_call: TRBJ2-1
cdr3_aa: CSVGLADYNEQFF

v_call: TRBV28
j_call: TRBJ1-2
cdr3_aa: CASSLTAYGYTF

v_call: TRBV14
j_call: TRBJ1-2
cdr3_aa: CASSQEFGGYTF

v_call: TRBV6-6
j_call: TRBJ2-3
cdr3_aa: CASSYFRTQVSTDTQYF

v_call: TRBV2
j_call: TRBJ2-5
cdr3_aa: CARTRDGQETQYF